This TCR beta chain was sequenced in a study of blood T cell repertoires in COVID-19 (dated by TCRdb to 2018 to 2021). About the study as a whole: The collaborator samples originated in the United States, Italy and Spain and spanned the acute and convalescent phases of COVID-19. A freely available public database, intended as a resource for researchers studying the immune response to SARS-CoV-2, is where the repertoires were released. HLA class I and class II types, where available, came from metadata supplied by the sample provider rather than from assay-based typing. The prospective study material was composed of cDNA or gDNA derived from T cells, B-cell-depleted T cells, or PBMCs. Samples came from the ongoing ImmuneRACE study (first 160 participants) plus 1,254 subjects from 6 global collaborators. The sample metadata nearly always contained a de-identified subject ID, COVID-19 status, age in years and sex. Deeply sampled blood TCRbeta repertoires from subjects exposed to, actively infected with, or recovered from COVID-19 were included in the dataset.

Broad study findings and their caveats: The amount of clinical and demographic metadata varied by source and participant and was provided uncurated.

Each collaborating institution followed its own protocols to collect whole blood in K2EDTA tubes. For TCRbeta analysis, collaborators shipped samples as frozen whole blood, isolated PBMCs, or DNA extracted from either of those sample types. TCRbeta CDR3 regions were amplified from genomic DNA using the immunoSEQ Assay, a bias-controlled multiplex PCR. In the paper's pipeline: Within the assay, amplification of reference gene primers was used to estimate how many nucleated cells each sample contained. Sequence reads were collapsed and filtered to measure the absolute abundance of every unique TCRbeta CDR3 rearrangement. For each sample, productive Simpson clonality was calculated as the square root of Simpson's diversity index over productive rearrangements. The table was pulled from immuneACCESS by TCRdb, which kept in-frame rearrangements only. Such tables lose some clones; where checked, under half of the loss comes from unresolved V genes, and the rest has no known cause. For V, J and clone size, that table is used; D and trimming come from the DNA. The sample profile shows approximately 150,000 clones; approximately 84% of them were found once. The ten most abundant clones make up roughly 4.9% of the sample.

To note about this clone: Its recognized antigen is unknown. No much larger clonotype is one base removed from it; base qualities were not supplied.

The CDR3 runs 11 amino acids, cysteine and phenylalanine included. The entry retains the CDR3 DNA only, 33 bases that are in frame from base 1. The germline V gene supplies CDR1 SGHVS and CDR2 FQNEAQ. Sequencing input: peripheral blood. The V and J genes are TRBV7-8 and TRBJ2-3; the central 8 bases match TRBD2. The receptor was derived from a human donor in a cohort sampled during active COVID-19. The DNA reads as follows: TGTGCAGCGGGGGAGGTGGATACGCAGTATTTT. This yields the protein CAAGEVDTQYF.